The sequence of this T cell receptor beta chain was determined in a study of blood T cell repertoires in COVID-19. Only in-frame clones appear in the TCRdb table, and some are missing; sequencing was by immunoSEQ multiplex PCR. The data contain approximately 81,000 clones, almost 85% of them singletons. V lost 3 bases and J lost 1, with 10 bases in between. Germline CDR1 is SGDLS and CDR2 is YYNGEE. The CDR3 length is 14 residues. This clonotype originated in a human donor in a cohort sampled during active COVID-19. Sequencing was performed on peripheral blood. The genes are TRBV9 and TRBJ1-2; perhaps TRBD1 as D (5 bases). CDR3: CASSALRDNYGYTF. DNA of the CDR3: TGTGCCAGCAGCGCCCTCAGGGATAACTATGGCTACACCTTC. Complete variable domain (other parts from reference TRBV9 and TRBJ1-2): DSGVTQTPKHLITATGQRVTLRCSPRSGDLSVYWYQQSLDQGLQFLIQYYNGEERAKGNILERFSAQQFPDLHSELNLSSLELGDSALYFCASSALRDNYGYTFGSGTRLTVV.